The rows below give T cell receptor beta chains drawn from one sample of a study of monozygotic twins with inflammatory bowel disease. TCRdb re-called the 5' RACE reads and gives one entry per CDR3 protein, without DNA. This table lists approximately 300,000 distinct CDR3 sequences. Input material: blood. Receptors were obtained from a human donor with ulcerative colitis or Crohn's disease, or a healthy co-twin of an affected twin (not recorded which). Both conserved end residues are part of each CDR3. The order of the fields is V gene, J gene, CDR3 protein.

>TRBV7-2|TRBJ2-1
CASSLSGTSGRINEQFF
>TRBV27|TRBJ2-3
CASSANTYAGGPTQYF
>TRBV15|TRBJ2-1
CATSRDPYAYNEQFF
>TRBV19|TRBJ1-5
CASKVFVSQGAKNQPQHF
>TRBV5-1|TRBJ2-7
CASRGLAAHYEQYF
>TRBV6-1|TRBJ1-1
CASSPWGGEHTEAFF
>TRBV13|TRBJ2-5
CASSARYFQETQYF
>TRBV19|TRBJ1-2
CASLYLGQPGYGYTF
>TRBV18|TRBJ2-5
CASSPQGLASGETQYF
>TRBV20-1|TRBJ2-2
CSARKKQGARSTGELFF
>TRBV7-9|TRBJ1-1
CASSLEAGGQAFF
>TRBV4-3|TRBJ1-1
CASTRAGGINTEAFF
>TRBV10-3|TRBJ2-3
CAINHHLADTQYF
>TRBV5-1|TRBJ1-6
CASSLWDRGRDSPLHF
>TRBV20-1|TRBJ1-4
CSASRGGANNEKLFF
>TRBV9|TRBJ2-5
CASRRTSGVQETQYF
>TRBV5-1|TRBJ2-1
CASSLGATSINEQFF
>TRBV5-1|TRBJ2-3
CASSLALTLTDTQYF
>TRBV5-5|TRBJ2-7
CASSSTPSTGNEQYF
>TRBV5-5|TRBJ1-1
CASSLEGQGLTWAFF
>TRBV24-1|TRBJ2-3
CATTDITDTQYF
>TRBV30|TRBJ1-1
CAWSVGVWDTEAFF
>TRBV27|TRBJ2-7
CASSPGKMGRASYEQYF
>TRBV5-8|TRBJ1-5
CASSTWDRRYQPQHF
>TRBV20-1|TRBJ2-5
CSARGHQETQYF
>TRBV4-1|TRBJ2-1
CASSLSSVPSSYNEQFF
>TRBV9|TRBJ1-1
CASSVGQQNTEAFF
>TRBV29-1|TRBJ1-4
CSAGTGNEKLFF
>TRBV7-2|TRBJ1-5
CASSLVAGGSNQPQHF
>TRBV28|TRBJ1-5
CASSPPLTHQPQHF
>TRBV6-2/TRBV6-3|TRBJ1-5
CASTPTGISNQPQHF
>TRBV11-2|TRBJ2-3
CASSREVTDTQYF
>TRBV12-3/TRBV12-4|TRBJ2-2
CASRSGPQSRDGELFF
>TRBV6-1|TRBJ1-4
CATRDSTTNEKLFF
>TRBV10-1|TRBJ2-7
CASSESLWYEQYF
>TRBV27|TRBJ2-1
CASSPKVGTSGPNEQFF
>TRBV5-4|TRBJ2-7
CASSRREGSYEQYF
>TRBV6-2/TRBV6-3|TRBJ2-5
CASSYSREGERQGPQETQYF
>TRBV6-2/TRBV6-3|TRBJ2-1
CASSYHLMVGGRAYNEQFF
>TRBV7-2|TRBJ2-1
CASSPYQGTNEQFF